This T cell receptor beta chain was found in a study of regulatory T cells in long-lasting Graves disease. Time point meaning: newly diagnosed GD, antithyroid drugs for less than 3 months. Extracted RNA from PBMCs served as the source of the TCR library. EDTA tubes received about 10 milliliters of collected peripheral blood. This clonotype was detected many times. Its cognate antigen is unknown. The J segment lost 7 bases and the V segment lost 3 bases, leaving 6 bases of the junction unmatched. The CDR3 loop spans 15 amino acids. Through Arm-PCR of CDR3 regions and iRepertoire HTBI primers, TCR beta libraries were built. TCRdb processed the multiplex PCR reads anew with MiXCR; each CDR3 protein has one entry. The sample yields about 620,000 distinct CDR3 sequences, roughly 16% seen once. General observations from the study: Among samples with persistent disease, TRBV28, TRBJ1-2 and TRBJ2-5 were favored.

These data are also associated with another study on T cells in Graves' hyperthyroidism and ophthalmopathy. That report notes: A set of HTBI primers served as the primers for a first-round RT-PCR of the TCR CDR3. The model predicted ophthalmopathy a median 6.5 months before onset.

This sequence joins TRBV12-3 or TRBV12-4 and TRBJ2-2; 9 bases are a match to TRBD1. The material sequenced was peripheral blood mononuclear cells (PBMCs), taken at new diagnosis, from a patient treated with antithyroid drugs. The TCR originated in a woman under 40 with Graves disease. For the CDR3, the DNA is TGTGCCAGCAGTTTCTCGGGACAGGGAAGCGGGGAGCTGTTTTTT. It yields the protein CASSFSGQGSGELFF.